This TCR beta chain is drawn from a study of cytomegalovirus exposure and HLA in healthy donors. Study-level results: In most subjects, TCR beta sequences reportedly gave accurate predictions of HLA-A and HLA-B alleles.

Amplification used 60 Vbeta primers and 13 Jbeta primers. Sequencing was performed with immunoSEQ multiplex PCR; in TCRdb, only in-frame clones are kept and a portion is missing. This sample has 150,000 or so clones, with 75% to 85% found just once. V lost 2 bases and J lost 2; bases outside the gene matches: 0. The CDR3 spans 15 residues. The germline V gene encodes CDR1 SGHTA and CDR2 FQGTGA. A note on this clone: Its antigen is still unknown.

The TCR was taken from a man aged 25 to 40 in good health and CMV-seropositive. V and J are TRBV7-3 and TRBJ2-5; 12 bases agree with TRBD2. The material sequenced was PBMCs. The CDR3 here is CASSLLAGGQETQYF. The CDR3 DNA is TGTGCCAGCAGCTTACTAGCGGGAGGGCAAGAGACCCAGTACTTC.